The entry below describes one T cell receptor (beta chain). Its cognate antigen is unknown. The sample comes from a study of graft-versus-host responses after intestinal transplantation. Study-wide results and limits: There were GvH clones found in recipient marrow, and some of them appeared first in ileum or blood.

TCRdb keeps only in-frame clones here, not all; method: immunoSEQ multiplex PCR. This sample carries about 57,000 clones, around nine tenths of them seen once, and the ten largest clones take approximately 1.6%. The input for sequencing was PBMCs, taken 26 days after transplant. This clonotype was obtained from a human patient who received an intestinal transplant, so some T cells may come from the graft donor.

CDR3 coding DNA: TGTGCCACCAGCAGAGTAGACAGCTCCTATGGCTACACCTTC. Protein sequence: CATSRVDSSYGYTF. The chain couples TRBV15 to TRBJ1-2, with a possible D match to TRBD1 (5 bases). Germline V lookup: CDR1 LNHNV, CDR2 YYDKDF (reference sequence). V was shortened by 1 base and J by 4 bases, with 10 bases between the two germline ends. This CDR3 has 14 residues.